One and the same sample provided the 14 T cell receptor beta chains below, sequenced in a study of T cell responses to AZD1222 COVID-19 vaccine. Clones were sequenced by immunoSEQ multiplex PCR, and TCRdb holds only the in-frame ones, with some missing. This repertoire shows about 100,000 clones, about nine tenths found once; its top ten account for about 1.5%. The sequenced sample was peripheral blood, obtained on day 0 of AZD1222 vaccination. These receptors were collected from an adult in good health.

The V and J genes are TRBV4-2 and TRBJ2-3; possible D gene TRBD2, 6 bases. V was pared by 0 bases and J by 5 bases, with 12 bases between. The CDR3 is 15 amino acids. CDR1 and CDR2 (germline): LGHNA, YNFKEQ. CDR3 sequence (DNA): TGTGCCAGCAGCCAAGAGCTAGGAGGGTTAGATACGCAGTATTTT. This codes for CASSQELGGLDTQYF.

The rearrangement uses TRBV27 and TRBJ2-1, with D tentatively TRBD1 (6 bases). The V end was cut by 8 bases, the J end by 0 bases, with 14 bases between. The CDR3 loop spans 15 amino acids. Germline V gene data show CDR1 as MNHEY and CDR2 as SMNVEV (reference sequence). CDR3 bases: TGTGCCAGCCTCTCCAGGGGCGACTCCTACAATGAGCAGTTCTTC. The encoded protein is CASLSRGDSYNEQFF.

The chain is built from TRBV28 and TRBJ1-2, with 9 bases aligning to TRBD1. The CDR3 extends over 18 amino acids. V shed 5 bases, J shed 4 bases, and the junction held 17 bases outside the gene matches. Germline values: CDR1 MDHEN, CDR2 SYDVKM. CDR3 protein: CASSLSGTGPLISYGYTF. CDR3 bases: TGTGCCAGCAGTCTCTCAGGGACAGGGCCCTTAATTAGCTATGGCTACACCTTC.

The chain joins TRBV18 to TRBJ2-7, with TRBD2 identical over 7 bases. Trimming at V came to 0 bases and at J to 6 bases, leaving 8 bases not matched to a gene. The CDR3 loop spans 15 amino acids. The V gene's germline CDR1 is KGHSH and CDR2 LQKENI. CDR3 sequence reads: CASSPPRGSSGEQYF. The DNA of the CDR3 is TGTGCCAGCTCACCACCGCGGGGGAGTAGCGGCGAGCAGTACTTC.

The CDR3 protein is CASSIGTEDYEQYF. The CDR3 DNA is TGTGCCAGTAGTATAGGAACAGAGGACTACGAGCAGTACTTC. J is TRBJ2-7 and V is TRBV19; no definite D call. The length of the CDR3 is 14 residues. V was shortened by 1 base and J by 3 bases, with 10 bases between the two germline ends. Germline CDR1 is LNHDA and CDR2 is SQIVND (reference sequence).

A few counts support this clone. The gene calls are TRBV7-2 and TRBJ1-3; D is undetermined. CDR3 length equals 15 residues. Germline V gene data show CDR1 as SGHTA and CDR2 as FQGNSA. The V and J ends lost 5 bases and 0 bases respectively, with 11 bases between them. The CDR3, as DNA: TGTGCCAGCAGCCCCAGTGTCTTCTCTGGAAACACCATATATTTT. Its protein is CASSPSVFSGNTIYF.

The chain combines TRBV7-3 with TRBJ2-3; D not certain. V shed 5 bases and J shed 2 bases, with 11 bases lying between them. Germline lookup yields CDR1 SGHTA and CDR2 FQGTGA. This CDR3 has 14 amino acids. The CDR3 nucleotides read TGTGCCAGCAGCCCCGGGCGGTCCACAGATACGCAGTATTTT. It yields the protein CASSPGRSTDTQYF.

This chain joins TRBV5-5 and TRBJ2-3; the D is unclear. Germline CDR1 and CDR2: SGHKS and YYEKEE (reference sequence). The V end lost 6 bases, the J end lost 0 bases, and 14 bases lay between the germline ends. The CDR3 spans 15 residues. As DNA, the CDR3 is TGTGCCAGCACCAAAGCGAGGCCTAGCACAGATACGCAGTATTTT. Amino acid sequence: CASTKARPSTDTQYF.

This sequence joins TRBV19 and TRBJ1-5; D uncertain. This CDR3 has 14 amino acids. Germline loops: CDR1 LNHDA, CDR2 SQIVND (reference sequence). The V and J ends lost 0 bases and 0 bases respectively, with 3 bases between them. In nucleotides, the CDR3 is TGTGCCAGTAGTATAGATGATAGCAATCAGCCCCAGCATTTT. It translates to CASSIDDSNQPQHF.

The rearrangement uses TRBV19 and TRBJ2-7; D is unclear. Looked up from germline, CDR1 is LNHDA and CDR2 is SQIVND (reference sequence). Trimming shortened V by 0 bases and J by 8 bases, and 8 bases separated the two germline ends. CDR3 size: 12 residues. Here the CDR3 reads CASSIDQSKQYF. Written as DNA, the CDR3 is TGTGCCAGTAGTATAGATCAGAGCAAGCAGTACTTC.

The chain uses TRBV5-5 and TRBJ1-1; D is unresolved. V was shortened by 2 bases and J by 3 bases, with 11 bases between the two germline ends. There are 14 residues in the CDR3. Germline CDR1 SGHKS, CDR2 YYEKEE (reference sequence). This CDR3 is CASSFSGPDTEAFF. CDR3 nucleotides: TGTGCCAGCAGCTTCTCTGGCCCTGACACTGAAGCTTTCTTT.

The rearrangement joins TRBV28 to TRBJ2-7; 7 bases fit TRBD2. From germline, CDR1 is MDHEN and CDR2 SYDVKM. J gave up 11 bases and V 6 bases, and 7 bases lay outside the gene matches. The length of the CDR3 is 11 residues. CDR3: CASSDIGTKYF. Here the CDR3 DNA reads TGTGCCAGCAGCGACATCGGGACTAAGTACTTC.

As regards this clone: At one of its ends the junction is not consistent with the germline gene, which may arise from a read error. The chain recombines TRBV14 with TRBJ2-7; D may be TRBD1 (6 bases). This CDR3 has 13 residues. CDR1 and CDR2 from the germline V gene are SGHDN and FVKESK. CDR3: CASSPRSDGTKDF. The CDR3 DNA reads TGTGCCAGCAGCCCTCGATCTGACGGGACAAAGGACTTC.

This chain uses TRBV5-1 with TRBJ1-2; TRBD1 matches at 8 bases. This CDR3 has 15 amino acids. CDR1 SGHRS and CDR2 YFSETQ come from the germline V gene. V was pared by 4 bases and J by 6 bases, with 11 bases of the junction left unmatched. In DNA, the CDR3 is TGCGCCAGCAGCAGATCTCAGGGGGCTCTAAATGGCTACACCTTC. Protein: CASSRSQGALNGYTF.